Each of the 23 T cell receptor beta chains below was sequenced from the same sample in a study of beta chain features in type 1 diabetes. Expressed TCRB transcripts were sequenced because the isolated RNA had all been reverse transcribed beforehand. Profiling relied on immunoSEQ multiplex PCR, and the TCRdb table lists in-frame clones only, not all of them. The table lists about 900,000 clones, 15% to 20% of them singletons. Sequenced input: naive CD4+ T cells from blood. The source of these receptors is a woman between 18 and 29 years old in good health.

The chain carries TRBV27 and TRBJ2-5, with D possibly being TRBD1 (6 bases). The CDR3 sequence is 16 residues long. V lost 0 bases to trimming and J lost 1 base, with 12 bases between them. CDR1 and CDR2 from the germline V gene are MNHEY and SMNVEV (reference sequence). The CDR3 spells CASSLSYRAVQETQYF. The CDR3 DNA reads as TGTGCCAGCAGTTTATCGTACAGGGCCGTCCAAGAGACCCAGTACTTC.

This chain connects TRBV5-1 to TRBJ2-5; 8 bases map to TRBD1. From germline, CDR1 is SGHRS and CDR2 YFSETQ. The V and J ends lost 2 bases and 4 bases, in that order; junction bases with no gene match: 7. This CDR3 has 15 residues. The CDR3 DNA follows: TGCGCCAGCAGCTTTCCCGGACAGGGAATAGAGACCCAGTACTTC. Translated, it gives CASSFPGQGIETQYF.

This clone was picked up a small number of times. The V and J genes are TRBV6-1 and TRBJ2-5; TRBD1 might be the D (5 bases). V lost 0 bases and J lost 5, with 10 bases in between. The germline CDR1 and CDR2 sequences are MNHNS and SASEGT. The CDR3 consists of 14 residues. The CDR3 spells CASSEAQGRETQYF. CDR3 nucleotide sequence: TGTGCCAGCAGTGAAGCTCAGGGCCGGGAGACCCAGTACTTC.

The J gene is TRBJ2-2, the V gene TRBV5-1; the match to TRBD2 covers 9 bases. Germline loops: CDR1 SGHRS, CDR2 YFSETQ. The V gene end was trimmed by 4 bases and the J gene end by 4 bases; junction bases not matched to a gene: 20. The CDR3 is 20 amino acids. The DNA of the CDR3 is TGCGCCAGCAGCCATTCCCCCGGACTAGCGTTAACCCCTCCCACCGGGGAGCTGTTTTTT. Residues: CASSHSPGLALTPPTGELFF.

The V and J genes are TRBV5-1 and TRBJ2-5, with 12 nucleotides matching TRBD2. The J call may be in error: the DNA end matches TRBJ2-7 better. The CDR3 runs 17 residues. The V gene's germline CDR1 is SGHRS and CDR2 YFSETQ. The CDR3 reads CASSLGPTSGRSYEQYF. DNA of the CDR3: TGCGCCAGCAGCTTGGGCCCGACTAGCGGGAGATCCTACGAGCAGTACTTC.

The V call is TRBV7-9, the J call TRBJ2-6, with TRBD1 identical over 7 bases. Germline trimming cut 3 bases from V and 0 bases from J; bases unmatched to any gene: 2. Germline lookup yields CDR1 SEHNR and CDR2 FQNEAQ (reference sequence). The CDR3 has 16 residues. CDR3 protein: CASSLYRGSGANVLTF. CDR3 nucleotide sequence: TGTGCCAGCAGCTTGTACAGGGGCTCTGGGGCCAACGTCCTGACTTTC.

This clone was detected a few times. This chain links TRBV7-2 with TRBJ1-2; 10 nucleotides match TRBD1. Trimming cost V 3 bases and J 8 bases; bases outside gene matches: 9. Germline V gene data show CDR1 as SGHTA and CDR2 as FQGNSA. The CDR3 totals 15 residues. CDR3 region: CASSLDRGRIHGYTF. Here the CDR3 DNA reads TGTGCCAGCAGCTTGGACAGGGGGAGGATCCACGGCTACACCTTC.

This clone occurred a few times. The V and J genes are TRBV4-2 and TRBJ2-7, with a tentative D call TRBD1 (5 bases). CDR3 length: 14 residues. Germline lookup yields CDR1 LGHNA and CDR2 YNFKEQ. The V end lost 1 base, the J end lost 4 bases, and 11 bases lay between the germline ends. The CDR3 spells CASSQGYQGYEQYF. The CDR3 region has the DNA TGTGCCAGCAGCCAAGGATACCAGGGTTACGAGCAGTACTTC.

The chain carries TRBV7-9 and TRBJ2-3, with D perhaps being TRBD1 or TRBD2 (5 bases each). Germline V lookup: CDR1 SEHNR, CDR2 FQNEAQ (reference sequence). The CDR3 has 17 residues. Deletions cut 5 bases from V and 4 bases from J, with 22 bases between. The CDR3 loop reads CASSPGGQEATADTQYF. In DNA, the CDR3 is TGTGCCAGCAGCCCTGGGGGTCAGGAGGCGACCGCAGATACGCAGTATTTT.

The chain has TRBV9 and TRBJ2-5; D unresolved. Germline V lookup: CDR1 SGDLS, CDR2 YYNGEE. The V gene lost 4 bases and the J gene lost 2 bases, with 12 bases spanning the gap. The CDR3 is made up of 14 amino acids. The CDR3 protein is CASSPHGQQETQYF. DNA of the CDR3: TGTGCCAGCAGCCCTCATGGGCAACAAGAGACCCAGTACTTC.

As to this clone: The sample carries other DNA sequences with the same CDR3. CDR3 sequence (DNA): TGTGCCAGCAGCTTACCCAGCACAGATACGCAGTATTTT. Translation: CASSLPSTDTQYF. This sequence joins TRBV7-2 and TRBJ2-3; no reliable D call. Trimming took 2 bases from V and 0 from J, leaving 3 bases between them. Germline CDR1 is SGHTA and CDR2 is FQGNSA. This CDR3 has 13 residues.

CDR3 DNA: TGTGCCAGCTCACCGGAGGACAGGAGACAAGAGACCCAGTACTTC. Translating it yields CASSPEDRRQETQYF. The V and J genes are TRBV18 and TRBJ2-5; 7 bases line up with TRBD1. From germline, CDR1 is KGHSH and CDR2 LQKENI. The V and J ends lost 3 bases and 2 bases, in that order; junction bases with no gene match: 6. The CDR3 is 15 residues long.

This clone showed up just a few times. Distinct nucleotide sequences in the sample also encode this CDR3. The V call is TRBV18, the J call TRBJ1-4, with unresolved D. V was trimmed by 2 bases and J by 3 bases, leaving 4 bases between them. Germline CDR1 KGHSH, CDR2 LQKENI. The CDR3 consists of 13 residues. The CDR3 spells CASSPGSNEKLFF. The CDR3 DNA sequence: TGTGCCAGCTCACCAGGATCTAATGAAAAACTGTTTTTT.

Turning to this clone: This same CDR3 is encoded by further DNA sequences in the sample. The chain is built from TRBV18 and TRBJ1-1; TRBD1 matches 7 bases. J gave up 0 bases and V 6 bases, and 4 bases lay outside the gene matches. From germline, CDR1 is KGHSH and CDR2 LQKENI. CDR3 length equals 14 residues. The CDR3 reads CASSPGTVNTEAFF. Written as DNA, the CDR3 is TGTGCCAGCTCCCCCGGGACAGTGAACACTGAAGCTTTCTTT.

This clone was observed a handful of times. J is TRBJ2-1 and V is TRBV7-8; 9 nucleotides match TRBD1. CDR3 length equals 16 residues. CDR1 is SGHVS and CDR2 is FQNEAQ in the germline V gene. The junction had 9 bases not matched to a gene; V was cut back by 5 bases and J by 4 bases. The CDR3 sequence is CASSPIRDREYNEQFF. The CDR3 region has the DNA TGTGCCAGCAGCCCAATTCGGGACAGGGAATACAATGAGCAGTTCTTC.

This clone was picked up a small number of times. In DNA form, the CDR3 reads TGTGCCAGCTCACCAGCGCCGGTCACCGGGGAGCTGTTTTTT. This codes for CASSPAPVTGELFF. The chain recombines TRBV18 with TRBJ2-2; D not certain. V was shortened by 2 bases and J by 4 bases, with 8 bases between the two germline ends. This CDR3 contains 14 residues. Germline V gene sequence: CDR1 KGHSH, CDR2 LQKENI.

The J gene is TRBJ2-7, the V gene TRBV28; 9 nucleotides align to TRBD1. J was trimmed by 7 bases and V by 2 bases; bases with no gene match: 9. Germline values: CDR1 MDHEN, CDR2 SYDVKM. The CDR3 is made up of 15 amino acids. CDR3 DNA: TGTGCCAGCAGTTTACCCGGGACAGGGCCCGGGGAGCAGTACTTC. This codes for CASSLPGTGPGEQYF.

V gene TRBV7-8 combines with J gene TRBJ2-2; D perhaps matches TRBD1 (5 bases). V was trimmed by 2 bases and J by 0 bases, leaving 13 bases between them. Germline lookup yields CDR1 SGHVS and CDR2 FQNEAQ. The CDR3 contains 17 residues. Here the CDR3 DNA reads TGTGCCAGCAGCTTAAGGTTGGGCAGGGCGAACACCGGGGAGCTGTTTTTT. This codes for CASSLRLGRANTGELFF.

V usage is TRBV10-3 and J usage is TRBJ2-7, with D hard to call. The CDR3 totals 13 residues. Germline assignment: CDR1 ENHRY and CDR2 SYGVKD. V gave up 9 bases and J gave up 4 bases, with 16 bases separating them. The CDR3 loop is CAMAPSVRYEQYF. CDR3 DNA sequence: TGTGCCATGGCCCCGAGTGTTAGGTACGAGCAGTACTTC.

The chain links TRBV28 to TRBJ2-2; D tentatively reads TRBD1 or TRBD2 (5 bases each). V was cut by 8 bases and J by 8 bases, with 21 bases left in between. Germline lookup yields CDR1 MDHEN and CDR2 SYDVKM. The CDR3 consists of 15 residues. The CDR3 DNA sequence: TGTGCCAGCGCCGGTGGGGACCTCCGAGCGGGGGAGCTGTTTTTT. This sequence encodes CASAGGDLRAGELFF.

This rearrangement joins TRBV28 to TRBJ1-2, with D maybe TRBD1 (6 bases). This CDR3 has 14 amino acids. In germline, CDR1 is MDHEN, CDR2 SYDVKM. V was cut by 5 bases and J by 4 bases, with 14 bases left in between. The chain's CDR3 is CASSATGRAYGYTF. Here the CDR3 DNA reads TGTGCCAGCAGTGCCACAGGGCGGGCCTATGGCTACACCTTC.

On this clone itself: Within the sample, other DNA sequences also encode this same CDR3. The gene calls are TRBV5-1 and TRBJ2-5; D not resolved. The CDR3 runs to 13 residues. With 2 bases removed from V and 3 bases from J, the gap between germline ends came to 8 bases. In germline, CDR1 is SGHRS, CDR2 YFSETQ. The CDR3 DNA reads TGCGCCAGCAGCTTTTCGGCGGAAGAGACCCAGTACTTC. Translating gives CASSFSAEETQYF.

In this sample, this clone turned up a few times. The chain recombines TRBV7-2 with TRBJ2-5; D is unclear. CDR3 size: 13 residues. V lost 7 bases and J 4 bases, leaving 13 bases between the germline ends. Germline V CDR1 and CDR2: SGHTA, FQGNSA. CDR3 sequence (DNA): TGTGCCAGCACCGAGACCCTACGAGAGACCCAGTACTTC. Translation: CASTETLRETQYF.